Presented here are 28 T cell receptor beta chains from one specimen sequenced in a study of T cells after posttransplantation cyclophosphamide. Cells defined as naive were viable CD3+CD4+ or CD3+CD8+ and CCR7+CD45RA+CD45RO-CD95-CD27+CD28+. The assay was immunoSEQ multiplex PCR, and TCRdb's table has in-frame clones only and misses some. The sample carries around 19,000 clones, 95% to 98% recorded once. The sequenced sample was naive CD4+ T cells sorted from PBMCs. These receptors were taken from a man aged 35 to 55 in good health, CMV-negative, and a related stem cell transplant donor.

The chain carries TRBV18 and TRBJ1-5, with D possibly being TRBD1 (6 bases). V gave up 2 bases and J gave up 2 bases, with 10 bases separating them. CDR3 length: 15 amino acids. From germline, CDR1 is KGHSH and CDR2 LQKENI. This CDR3 reads CASSPAGAGNQPQHF. The CDR3 DNA sequence: TGTGCCAGCTCACCAGCGGGGGCCGGCAATCAGCCCCAGCATTTT.

This chain joins TRBV7-2 and TRBJ2-7; D possibly corresponds to TRBD1 (6 bases). CDR3 size: 15 residues. V lost 7 bases to trimming and J lost 7 bases, with 23 bases between them. Germline loops: CDR1 SGHTA, CDR2 FQGNSA. The CDR3 spells CASIPLGTPGVEQYF. The CDR3 DNA reads TGTGCCAGCATCCCATTGGGGACACCGGGCGTGGAGCAGTACTTC.

The chain couples TRBV4-1 to TRBJ2-5, with TRBD2 matching 10 bases. Germline V gene sequence: CDR1 MGHRA, CDR2 YSYEKL. This CDR3 is 17 amino acids long. After removal of 4 bases from V and 3 bases from J, the junction contained 11 bases not matched to a gene. The CDR3 region has the DNA TGCGCCAGCAGCCCAAAGAGCGGGAGGGATCCGAAAGAGACCCAGTACTTC. Encoded protein: CASSPKSGRDPKETQYF.

The chain uses TRBV7-2 and TRBJ1-6; perhaps TRBD1 as D (6 bases). Per germline, CDR1 SGHTA and CDR2 FQGNSA. The CDR3 covers 15 residues. Trimming pared 4 bases from V and 4 bases from J, leaving 11 bases between. CDR3 amino acids: CASSSRTEYNSPLHF. The DNA for the CDR3 is TGTGCCAGCAGCTCGCGGACAGAGTATAATTCACCCCTCCACTTT.

V usage is TRBV6-5 and J usage is TRBJ2-1, with 8 bases that match TRBD2. V lost 6 bases to trimming and J lost 7 bases; unmatched junction nucleotides: 11. The CDR3 consists of 15 residues. Germline V gene sequence: CDR1 MNHEY, CDR2 SVGAGI. The CDR3 coding sequence is TGTGCCAGCAGCTCCGGACTAGCTGGGGGGAATGAGCAGTTCTTC. Its protein is CASSSGLAGGNEQFF.

This rearrangement joins TRBV18 to TRBJ2-7; TRBD1 matches at 8 bases. The CDR3 is made up of 15 amino acids. Germline V CDR1 and CDR2: KGHSH, LQKENI. The J segment lost 6 bases and the V segment lost 1 base, leaving 8 bases of the junction unmatched. In nucleotides, the CDR3 is TGTGCCAGCTCACCACTTAATGACAGGGGTGCCGAGCAGTACTTC. Translated, it gives CASSPLNDRGAEQYF.

The rearrangement joins TRBV12-5 to TRBJ2-7; TRBD2 is a possible D gene (5 bases). This CDR3 comprises 21 residues. The V and J ends lost 3 bases and 2 bases respectively, with 32 bases between them. Germline V lookup: CDR1 LGHNT, CDR2 FRNRAP. The CDR3 loop is CASGFRSGKFEWASVTYEQYF. The CDR3 coding sequence is TGTGCTAGTGGTTTCCGATCCGGGAAATTTGAGTGGGCCTCTGTTACCTACGAGCAGTACTTC. Full variable domain (missing parts from reference TRBV12-5 and TRBJ2-7): DARVTQTPRHKVTEMGQEVTMRCQPILGHNTVFWYRQTMMQGLELLAYFRNRAPLDDSGMPKDRFSAEMPDATLATLKIQPSEPRDSAVYFCASGFRSGKFEWASVTYEQYFGPGTRLTVT.

This rearrangement joins TRBV11-2 to TRBJ1-4; D is possibly TRBD1 (6 bases). The CDR3 sequence is 15 residues long. The germline V and J ends were trimmed by 5 bases and 7 bases, with 17 bases remaining between them. Germline CDR1 is SGHAT and CDR2 is FQNNGV. The DNA for the CDR3 is TGTGCCAGCAGCGTTAACACAGGGTCGGGTGAAAAACTGTTTTTT. Amino acid sequence: CASSVNTGSGEKLFF.

The CDR3 protein is CASSWQARGYEQFF. CDR3 sequence (DNA): TGTGCCAGCAGCTGGCAAGCCAGGGGGTATGAGCAGTTCTTC. This chain joins TRBV5-6 and TRBJ2-1; 7 bases agree with TRBD1. V lost 3 bases and J lost 8; bases outside the gene matches: 8. The CDR3 runs to 14 residues. Per the germline V gene, CDR1 is SGHDT and CDR2 is YYEEEE.

J is TRBJ2-1 and V is TRBV12-5; 11 bases match TRBD2. There are 14 residues in the CDR3. The V and J ends lost 6 bases and 9 bases, in that order; junction bases with no gene match: 7. CDR1 LGHNT and CDR2 FRNRAP come from the germline V gene. This CDR3 is CASGIAGGPFEQFF. CDR3 bases: TGTGCTAGTGGAATAGCGGGAGGGCCATTTGAGCAGTTCTTC.

The genes are TRBV7-9 and TRBJ1-3; D perhaps matches TRBD1 (5 bases). CDR1 is SEHNR, CDR2 FQNEAQ, per germline (reference sequence). V lost 11 bases and J lost 8, with 13 bases in between. The CDR3 totals 11 residues. This CDR3 is CAARGIDTIYF. CDR3 DNA sequence: TGTGCCGCCCGGGGGATTGACACCATATATTTT.

The gene calls are TRBV19 and TRBJ2-1; possibly TRBD1 for D (5 bases). Trimming left V 3 bases short and J 5 bases short, with 8 bases between. This CDR3 comprises 13 residues. Per the germline V gene, CDR1 is LNHDA and CDR2 is SQIVND (reference sequence). This CDR3 is CASSMGRDNEQFF. The CDR3 DNA follows: TGTGCCAGTAGTATGGGCAGGGACAATGAGCAGTTCTTC.

The rearrangement joins TRBV18 to TRBJ2-3; no definite D call. Germline CDR1 and CDR2: KGHSH and LQKENI. This CDR3 has 15 amino acids. Trimming stripped 0 bases from V and 2 bases from J, with 9 bases between. The CDR3 bases are TGTGCCAGCTCACCACCCAACTTGAACACAGATACGCAGTATTTT. Protein: CASSPPNLNTDTQYF.

The J gene is TRBJ1-5, the V gene TRBV7-9; D gene ambiguous. Germline loops: CDR1 SEHNR, CDR2 FQNEAQ (reference sequence). This CDR3 is 12 amino acids long. Trimming cost V 8 bases and J 7 bases, with 12 bases left between them. The CDR3 loop reads CASDSIGQPQHF. DNA of the CDR3: TGTGCCAGCGACTCAATCGGGCAGCCCCAGCATTTT.

This sequence joins TRBV10-3 and TRBJ2-3; 11 bases are a match to TRBD2. J gave up 0 bases and V 6 bases, and 5 bases lay outside the gene matches. Looked up from germline, CDR1 is ENHRY and CDR2 is SYGVKD. This CDR3 is 16 amino acids long. The CDR3 bases are TGTGCCATCAGGGGGACTAGCGGTCCTAGCACAGATACGCAGTATTTT. Residues: CAIRGTSGPSTDTQYF.

This chain uses TRBV19 with TRBJ1-1, with D unresolved. CDR1 and CDR2 from the germline V gene are LNHDA and SQIVND (reference sequence). The CDR3 extends over 13 amino acids. With 5 bases removed from V and 9 bases from J, the gap between germline ends came to 16 bases. CDR3 protein: CASSAFRGPQAFF. CDR3 sequence (DNA): TGTGCCAGTAGTGCCTTCCGCGGGCCGCAAGCTTTCTTT.

The J gene is TRBJ2-7, the V gene TRBV5-1; possibly TRBD2 for D (5 bases). V lost 0 bases, J lost 7 bases, and 20 bases lay in between. Per germline, CDR1 SGHRS and CDR2 YFSETQ. There are 16 residues in the CDR3. CDR3 protein: CASSLGERSYSGEQYF. In DNA, the CDR3 is TGCGCCAGCAGCTTGGGGGAGAGGTCTTATTCGGGAGAGCAGTACTTC.

This chain connects TRBV7-9 to TRBJ2-3; 8 nucleotides match TRBD2. Germline CDR1 is SEHNR and CDR2 is FQNEAQ (reference sequence). The CDR3 has 14 residues. CDR3 nucleotides: TGTGTTACCCGCGGGGCGGGAGGAACAGATACGCAGTATTTT. Amino acid sequence: CVTRGAGGTDTQYF.

Comments on this clone: The junction shows a germline mismatch at one end, possibly a read error. The rearrangement links TRBV15 to TRBJ1-1, with D tentatively TRBD1 (5 bases). The germline V gene has CDR1 LNHNV and CDR2 YYDKDF (reference sequence). This CDR3 comprises 16 residues. The CDR3 loop reads CATGRGGWQGNTEAFF. CDR3 nucleotides: TGTGCCACCGGCAGAGGTGGCTGGCAGGGGAACACTGAAGCTTTCTTT.

The CDR3 is CASSQEVTGGKKLFF. CDR3 nucleotides: TGCGCCAGCAGCCAAGAGGTGACAGGGGGGAAAAAACTGTTTTTT. This chain uses TRBV4-3 with TRBJ1-4; 9 nucleotides agree with TRBD1. Trimming cost V 0 bases and J 9 bases; bases outside gene matches: 5. The germline gives CDR1 LGHNA, CDR2 YSLEER. The CDR3 extends over 15 amino acids.

The chain recombines TRBV10-3 with TRBJ1-2; 7 nucleotides line up with TRBD1. CDR3 length: 13 amino acids. V dropped 5 bases and J dropped 6; count of bases not matched to a gene: 6. Germline values: CDR1 ENHRY, CDR2 SYGVKD. The chain's CDR3 is CAISQTGVDGYTF. The DNA of the CDR3 is TGTGCCATCAGTCAAACAGGGGTTGATGGCTACACCTTC.

V is TRBV7-3 and J is TRBJ2-3; the match to TRBD2 covers 7 bases. Looked up from germline, CDR1 is SGHTA and CDR2 is FQGTGA. The CDR3 consists of 17 residues. J lost 4 bases, V lost 2 bases, and 12 bases had no gene match. In DNA form, the CDR3 reads TGTGCCAGCAGCTTATCCTCTGGCGGGAGTGGAGCAGATACGCAGTATTTT. It yields the protein CASSLSSGGSGADTQYF.

The gene calls are TRBV30 and TRBJ1-4; D is ambiguous. Between the trimmed V and J ends, which lost 1 base and 6 bases, there was a span of 15 bases. There are 15 residues in the CDR3. Germline V gene lookup returns CDR1 GTSNPN and CDR2 SVGIG (reference sequence). For the CDR3, the DNA is TGTGCCTGGAGTGCCCCGGGAAGGCCGGATGAAAAACTGTTTTTT. Translation gives CAWSAPGRPDEKLFF.

The chain links TRBV5-6 to TRBJ2-1; weak D call: TRBD1 (5 bases). Germline CDR1 reads SGHDT; CDR2 reads YYEEEE. CDR3 length: 15 amino acids. V was clipped by 6 bases and J by 2 bases, with 15 bases between them. This CDR3 is CASTLTRTTYNEQFF. The CDR3 DNA reads TGTGCCAGCACCCTAACGAGGACAACCTACAATGAGCAGTTCTTC.

This rearrangement joins TRBV7-2 to TRBJ2-5; 8 bases align to TRBD2. The CDR3 runs to 16 residues. CDR1 SGHTA and CDR2 FQGNSA come from the germline V gene. V gave up 5 bases and J gave up 4 bases; unmatched junction bases: 12. The CDR3 DNA follows: TGTGCCAGCAGCCCCGCCCCCCGGCTAGCGGGAGAGACCCAGTACTTC. Translated, it gives CASSPAPRLAGETQYF.

This chain uses TRBV30 with TRBJ1-1, with a possible D match to TRBD1 (5 bases). In germline, CDR1 is GTSNPN, CDR2 SVGIG (reference sequence). The length of the CDR3 is 17 residues. V was pared by 2 bases and J by 0 bases, with 19 bases between. CDR3 region: CAWSRIHRGTMNTEAFF. CDR3 DNA: TGTGCCTGGAGTCGTATCCATCGGGGGACTATGAACACTGAAGCTTTCTTT.

The rearrangement links TRBV9 to TRBJ2-1; 9 positions match TRBD1. The V gene's germline CDR1 is SGDLS and CDR2 YYNGEE. With V trimmed by 4 bases and J by 5 bases, 7 bases remained unmatched. The CDR3 is 15 residues long. The CDR3 DNA is TGTGCCAGCAGCTCTCGGGACAGGGTCCACAATGAGCAGTTCTTC. It encodes CASSSRDRVHNEQFF.

The chain uses TRBV6-5 and TRBJ2-2; D not certain. The CDR3 consists of 14 residues. CDR1 MNHEY and CDR2 SVGAGI come from the germline V gene. The V end lost 4 bases, the J end lost 6 bases, and 12 bases lay between the germline ends. CDR3 bases: TGTGCCAGCAGTTCCTCCAGGTTCGCCGGGGAGCTGTTTTTT. It encodes CASSSSRFAGELFF.